Listed below are T cell receptor beta chains from one sample, sequenced in a study of identical twins. TCRdb re-derived calls from the 5' RACE reads in MiXCR, one entry per CDR3 protein. The sample lists 350,000 to 600,000 distinct CDR3 sequences, 14% occurring once. These data also formed part of another study, on yellow fever vaccine responses in identical twins.

Material for sequencing was CD4+ T cells sorted from blood. Receptors were obtained from a woman aged 18-35 years in good health. The CDR3 runs from the conserved cysteine through the conserved F or W. D genes are given only for firm matches. Size is omitted from some rows. Given values are once, few, many or a class for expanded clones.

V gene,clone size,D gene,J gene,CDR3 protein,CDR3 DNA
TRBV30,.,TRBD2,TRBJ2-4,CAWSRWEGNIQYF,TGTGCCTGGAGTCGGTGGGAGGGAAACATTCAGTACTTC
TRBV24-1,many,.,TRBJ2-1,CATSDPRAPYNEQFF,TGTGCCACCAGTGATCCGAGGGCCCCCTACAATGAGCAGTTCTTC
TRBV20-1,.,.,TRBJ2-5,CSAPSQTRRETQYF,TGCAGTGCTCCATCCCAGACCCGCCGGGAGACCCAGTACTTC
TRBV6-4,few,.,TRBJ1-6,CASSEAGGNSPLHF,TGTGCCAGCAGTGAGGCAGGAGGGAATTCACCCCTCCACTTT
TRBV18,.,.,TRBJ2-7,CASSPLRPYEQYF,TGTGCCAGCTCACCACTCCGCCCCTACGAGCAGTACTTC
TRBV5-4,.,.,TRBJ1-4,CASSLSFGTNEKLFF,TGTGCCAGCAGCTTGAGTTTCGGAACTAATGAAAAACTGTTTTTT
TRBV29-1,many,.,TRBJ1-1,CSVARGGNTEAFF,TGCAGCGTCGCTCGAGGGGGAAACACTGAAGCTTTCTTT
TRBV2,.,TRBD1,TRBJ2-7,CASRFDRGQGEQYF,TGTGCCAGCAGGTTTGACAGGGGGCAGGGGGAGCAGTACTTC
TRBV12-3/TRBV12-4,few,.,TRBJ2-5,CASSFAGTTQETQYF,TGTGCCAGCAGTTTCGCAGGGACAACCCAAGAGACCCAGTACTTC
TRBV12-3/TRBV12-4,few,.,TRBJ2-1,CASSLLSGSYNEQFF,TGTGCCAGCAGTTTATTATCAGGGTCCTACAATGAGCAGTTCTTC
TRBV3-1,few,TRBD2,TRBJ2-3,CASSPIAGGVADTQYF,TGTGCCAGCAGCCCCATAGCGGGGGGAGTCGCAGATACGCAGTATTTT
TRBV11-3,.,TRBD1,TRBJ1-4,CASSTILTGGEREKLFF,TGTGCCAGCAGCACCATCCTAACAGGGGGCGAGCGTGAAAAACTGTTTTTT
TRBV7-8,few,.,TRBJ1-1,CASSVRTSGAAFF,TGTGCCAGCAGCGTTAGGACCTCGGGGGCAGCTTTCTTT
TRBV19,.,TRBD2,TRBJ2-1,CASSPGLAAYNEQFF,TGTGCCAGTAGTCCGGGACTAGCGGCCTACAATGAGCAGTTCTTC
TRBV7-2,few,.,TRBJ2-3,CASSFVATRDTQYF,TGTGCCAGCAGCTTTGTGGCCACACGGGATACGCAGTATTTT
TRBV5-1,.,.,TRBJ2-3,CASSLRVGLGTDTQYF,TGCGCCAGCAGCTTAAGGGTGGGACTCGGCACAGATACGCAGTATTTT
TRBV3-1,few,TRBD1,TRBJ2-5,CASSLTTGGGETQYF,TGTGCCAGCAGCCTCACGACAGGGGGCGGCGAGACCCAGTACTTC
TRBV12-3/TRBV12-4,.,.,TRBJ2-3,CASSPLRGWNTDTQYF,TGTGCCAGCAGTCCCTTACGGGGGTGGAACACAGATACGCAGTATTTT
TRBV2,few,.,TRBJ2-1,CASSEGRAVNEQFF,TGTGCCAGCAGTGAAGGCAGGGCGGTAAATGAGCAGTTCTTC
TRBV25-1,few,.,TRBJ2-3,CASTPSSSVDTQYF,TGTGCCAGCACCCCCTCGTCGAGTGTGGATACGCAGTATTTT
TRBV6-1,.,.,TRBJ2-1,CASSEPWGEQFF,TGTGCCAGCAGTGAACCCTGGGGCGAGCAGTTCTTC
TRBV7-2,few,.,TRBJ1-2,CASSLAETVSNYGYTF,TGTGCCAGCAGCTTAGCGGAAACCGTGTCTAACTATGGCTACACCTTC
TRBV6-6,.,TRBD2,TRBJ2-7,CASSQGLAGEQYF,TGTGCCAGCAGTCAGGGACTAGCGGGGGAGCAGTACTTC
TRBV28,few,.,TRBJ2-2,CASSSPDYTGELFF,TGTGCCAGCAGTTCCCCGGACTACACCGGGGAGCTGTTTTTT
TRBV3-1,many,.,TRBJ2-3,CASSHTTDTQYF,TGTGCCAGCAGCCACACGACGGATACGCAGTATTTT
TRBV18,.,.,TRBJ2-7,CASSPIKSYEQYF,TGTGCCAGCTCACCAATTAAGTCCTACGAGCAGTACTTC
TRBV20-1,few,TRBD2,TRBJ2-1,CSARLAGRMNEQFF,TGCAGTGCTAGACTAGCGGGACGAATGAATGAGCAGTTCTTC
TRBV5-1,few,.,TRBJ2-1,CASSLGPGDSYNEQFF,TGCGCCAGCAGCTTGGGGCCAGGGGACTCCTACAATGAGCAGTTCTTC
TRBV4-1,few,.,TRBJ2-4,CASSFEGGNIQYF,TGCGCCAGCAGTTTCGAGGGAGGAAACATTCAGTACTTC
TRBV24-1,.,TRBD1,TRBJ1-5,CATSDRPRGQGENQPQHF,TGTGCCACCAGTGATCGACCAAGAGGACAGGGGGAGAATCAGCCCCAGCATTTT
TRBV18,few,TRBD1,TRBJ2-7,CASSRGQGASYEQYF,TGTGCCAGCTCACGGGGACAGGGGGCGTCCTACGAGCAGTACTTC
TRBV5-1,.,TRBD2,TRBJ2-7,CASSLESGTSGIEQYF,TGCGCCAGCAGCTTGGAATCGGGGACTAGCGGAATAGAGCAGTACTTC
TRBV5-6,few,.,TRBJ1-5,CASSLSSGTQPQHF,TGTGCCAGCAGCTTGTCTTCGGGGACTCAGCCCCAGCATTTT
TRBV29-1,many,TRBD2,TRBJ2-3,CSVLAGGTDTQYF,TGCAGCGTCCTAGCGGGGGGGACAGATACGCAGTATTTT
TRBV27,.,TRBD2,TRBJ2-7,CASSRTSGVSYEQYF,TGTGCCAGCTCTAGGACTAGCGGGGTCTCCTACGAGCAGTACTTC
TRBV12-3/TRBV12-4,.,.,TRBJ2-3,CASSPGAILSTDTQYF,TGTGCCAGCAGCCCTGGGGCCATTTTAAGCACAGATACGCAGTATTTT
TRBV6-5,.,TRBD1,TRBJ1-2,CATGQEYSGYTF,TGTGCGACAGGACAGGAGTATAGTGGCTACACCTTC
TRBV20-1,few,TRBD2,TRBJ2-7,CSASGGRNEQYF,TGCAGTGCTAGCGGGGGGAGGAACGAGCAGTACTTC
TRBV4-2,many,TRBD2,TRBJ2-2,CASSQGGLATRTGELFF,TGTGCCAGCAGCCAAGGGGGACTAGCAACTCGTACCGGGGAGCTGTTTTTT
TRBV20-1,once,.,TRBJ2-7,CSAAGQNYEQYF,TGCAGTGCTGCCGGACAGAACTACGAGCAGTACTTC
TRBV5-6,few,.,TRBJ2-3,CASSLRPRGGDTQYF,TGTGCCAGCAGCTTGCGTCCCAGGGGAGGAGATACGCAGTATTTT